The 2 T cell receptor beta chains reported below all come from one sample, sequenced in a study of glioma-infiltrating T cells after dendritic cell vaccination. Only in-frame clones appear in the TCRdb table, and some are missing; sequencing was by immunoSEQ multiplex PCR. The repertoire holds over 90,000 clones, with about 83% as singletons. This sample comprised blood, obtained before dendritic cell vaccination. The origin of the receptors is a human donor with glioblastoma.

CDR3 in DNA: TGCGCCAGCAGCTTGGCCTCAGACAGCTTGAACGGTGAAGCTTTCTTT. Amino acid sequence: CASSLASDSLNGEAFF. The rearrangement uses TRBV5-1 and TRBJ1-1, with D maybe TRBD1 (5 bases). Trimming stripped 0 bases from V and 7 bases from J, with 19 bases between. CDR1 SGHRS and CDR2 YFSETQ come from the germline V gene. CDR3 length equals 16 residues.

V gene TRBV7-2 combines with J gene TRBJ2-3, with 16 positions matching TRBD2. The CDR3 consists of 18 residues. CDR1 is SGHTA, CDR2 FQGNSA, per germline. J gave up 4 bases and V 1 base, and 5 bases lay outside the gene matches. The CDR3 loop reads CASSLEGTSGRGADTQYF. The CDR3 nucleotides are TGTGCCAGCAGCTTAGAAGGGACTAGCGGGAGGGGGGCAGATACGCAGTATTTT.